This T cell receptor beta chain was identified during a study of blood T cell repertoires in COVID-19. Study summary: There were acute and convalescent COVID-19 samples, and they came from the United States, Italy and Spain. Nucleic acid was either cDNA or gDNA, and it came from T cells, B-cell-depleted T cells, or PBMCs.

In the original processing: The assay estimated nucleated cells by amplifying reference gene primers. Method: immunoSEQ multiplex PCR; TCRdb's copy keeps in-frame clones and lacks some. That table furnishes V, J and clone size, whereas the DNA furnished D and trimming. The sample has about 170,000 clones, 88% seen once; the top ten hold roughly 2%. The V gene's germline CDR1 is SGHTA and CDR2 FQGNSA. This CDR3 region has 15 residues. Deletions cut 5 bases from V and 6 bases from J, with 19 bases between. This receptor was identified in a man aged 50-60 years who had recovered from COVID-19. The chain couples TRBV7-2 to TRBJ1-1; tentatively, D is TRBD1 (5 bases). The source material was peripheral blood. CDR3 in DNA: TGTGCCAGCAGCCAGCGGGGGGGGAGGCGCGCTGAAGCTTTCTTT. Translated: CASSQRGGRRAEAFF.